This entry describes one T cell receptor (beta chain). Its specificity is not known. For sorted CD8+ subsets, all extracted DNA was loaded. Only in-frame clones appear in the TCRdb table, and some are missing; sequencing was by immunoSEQ multiplex PCR. Of over 10,000 clones listed, under 95% are singletons. The CDR3 is made up of 13 amino acids. Looked up from germline, CDR1 is SGHAT and CDR2 is FQNNGV. Trimming at V came to 4 bases and at J to 4 bases, leaving 3 bases not matched to a gene. This specimen belongs to a study of blood T cell dynamics during melanoma immunotherapy. The study, taken as a whole, reports: Cell-free DNA CDR3 sequences most resembled the immune-effector CD8+ subset, which was also most clonal.

Time point indicated: week 3, after first cycle of checkpoint inhibitor. The J gene is TRBJ1-2, the V gene TRBV11-2; TRBD1 matches at 7 bases. The sequence derives from a human donor with melanoma. Sequences were derived from effector memory CD8+ T cells from blood, sampled from a patient treated with checkpoint blockade. CDR3 sequence: CASSSGTVYGYTF. The CDR3 DNA is TGTGCCAGCAGCTCCGGGACAGTCTATGGCTACACCTTC.